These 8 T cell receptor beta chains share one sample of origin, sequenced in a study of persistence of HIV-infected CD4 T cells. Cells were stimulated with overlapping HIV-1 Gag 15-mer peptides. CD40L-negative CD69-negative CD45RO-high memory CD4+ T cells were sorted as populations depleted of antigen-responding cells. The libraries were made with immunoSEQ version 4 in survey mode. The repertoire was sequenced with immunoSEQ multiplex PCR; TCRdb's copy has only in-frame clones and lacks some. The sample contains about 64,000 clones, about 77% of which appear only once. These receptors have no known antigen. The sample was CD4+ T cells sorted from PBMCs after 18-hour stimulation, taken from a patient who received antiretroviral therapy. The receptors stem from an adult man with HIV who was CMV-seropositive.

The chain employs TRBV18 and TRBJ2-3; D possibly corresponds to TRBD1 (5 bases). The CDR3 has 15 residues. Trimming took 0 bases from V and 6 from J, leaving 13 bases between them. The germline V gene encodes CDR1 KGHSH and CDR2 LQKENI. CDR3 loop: CASSPPQGPRDTQYF. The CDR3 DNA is TGTGCCAGCTCACCACCGCAGGGTCCAAGGGATACGCAGTATTTT.

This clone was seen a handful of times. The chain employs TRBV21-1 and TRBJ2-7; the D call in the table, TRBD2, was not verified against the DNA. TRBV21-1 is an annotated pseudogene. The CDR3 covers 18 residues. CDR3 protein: CASSPRTSGGESSYEQYF. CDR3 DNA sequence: TGTGCCAGCAGCCCACGGACTAGCGGGGGGGAGAGCTCCTACGAGCAGTACTTC.

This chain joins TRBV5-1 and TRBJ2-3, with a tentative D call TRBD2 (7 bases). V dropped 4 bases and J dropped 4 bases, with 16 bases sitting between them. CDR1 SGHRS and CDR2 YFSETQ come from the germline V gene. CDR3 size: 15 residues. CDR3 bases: TGCGCCAGCAGCCTCGGGGGGAGACAGGCAGATACGCAGTATTTT. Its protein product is CASSLGGRQADTQYF.

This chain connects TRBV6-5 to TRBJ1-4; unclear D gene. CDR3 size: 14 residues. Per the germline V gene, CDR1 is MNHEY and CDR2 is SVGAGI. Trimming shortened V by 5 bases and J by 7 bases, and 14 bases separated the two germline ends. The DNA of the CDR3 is TGTGCCAGCAGTCCCCGGACGGAGGGTGAAAAACTGTTTTTT. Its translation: CASSPRTEGEKLFF.

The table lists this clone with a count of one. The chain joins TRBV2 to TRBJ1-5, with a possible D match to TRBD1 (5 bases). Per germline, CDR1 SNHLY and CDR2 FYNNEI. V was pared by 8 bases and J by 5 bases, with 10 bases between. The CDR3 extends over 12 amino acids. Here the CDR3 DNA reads TGTGCCAGCGGCAGGGCGGATCAGCCCCAGCATTTT. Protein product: CASGRADQPQHF.

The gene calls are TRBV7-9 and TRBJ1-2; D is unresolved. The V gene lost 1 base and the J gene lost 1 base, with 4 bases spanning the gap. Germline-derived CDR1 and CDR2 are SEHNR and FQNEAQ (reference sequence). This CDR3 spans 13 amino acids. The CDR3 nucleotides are TGTGCCAGCAGCTTAGAGCTTAACTATGGCTACACCTTC. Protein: CASSLELNYGYTF.

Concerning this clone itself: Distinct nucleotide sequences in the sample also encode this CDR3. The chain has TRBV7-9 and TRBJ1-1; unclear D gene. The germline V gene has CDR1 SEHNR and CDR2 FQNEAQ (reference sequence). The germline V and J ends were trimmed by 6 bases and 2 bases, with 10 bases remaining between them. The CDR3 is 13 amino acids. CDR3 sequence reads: CASSYGPNTEAFF. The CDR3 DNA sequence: TGTGCCAGCAGTTACGGGCCAAACACTGAAGCTTTCTTT. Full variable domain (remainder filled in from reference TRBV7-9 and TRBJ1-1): DTGVSQNPRHKITKRGQNVTFRCDPISEHNRLYWYRQTLGQGPEFLTYFQNEAQLEKSRLLSDRFSAERPKGSFSTLEIQRTEQGDSAMYLCASSYGPNTEAFFGQGTRLTVV.

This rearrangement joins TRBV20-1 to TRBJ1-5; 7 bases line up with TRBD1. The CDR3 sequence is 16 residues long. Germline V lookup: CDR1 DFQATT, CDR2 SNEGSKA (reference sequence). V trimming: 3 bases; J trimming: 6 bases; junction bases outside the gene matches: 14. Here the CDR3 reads CSASLEQGRGGQPQHF. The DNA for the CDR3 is TGCAGTGCTAGTCTTGAACAGGGGAGAGGAGGTCAGCCCCAGCATTTT.